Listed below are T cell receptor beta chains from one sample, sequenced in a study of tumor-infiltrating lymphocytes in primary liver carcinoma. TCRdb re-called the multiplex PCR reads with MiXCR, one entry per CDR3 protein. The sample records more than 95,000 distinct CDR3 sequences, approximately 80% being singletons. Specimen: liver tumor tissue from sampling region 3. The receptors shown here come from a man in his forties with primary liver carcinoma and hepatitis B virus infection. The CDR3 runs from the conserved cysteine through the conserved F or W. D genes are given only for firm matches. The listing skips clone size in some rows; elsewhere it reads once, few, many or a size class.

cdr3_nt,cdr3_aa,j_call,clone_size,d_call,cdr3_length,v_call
TGCGCCAGCAGCCAAACAGCTGGGGAGGTGAACTATGGCTACACCTTC,CASSQTAGEVNYGYTF,TRBJ1-2,NA,NA,16,TRBV4-1
TGTGCCGGGAGCTTGGGAGCAGGTTCCTACGAGCAGTACTTC,CAGSLGAGSYEQYF,TRBJ2-7,NA,NA,14,TRBV5-6
TGTGCCAGCAGCTTAGACGTCGATAATTCACCCCTCCACTTT,CASSLDVDNSPLHF,TRBJ1-6,once,NA,14,TRBV7-3
TGTGCCAGCAGTTTAAGTGAGGTTAGTGAAAAACTGTTTTTT,CASSLSEVSEKLFF,TRBJ1-4,NA,NA,14,TRBV12-3/TRBV12-4
TGTCTCAGCAGCTTATGGGGACTAGTGCGGACAACCGGGGAGCTGTTTTTT,CLSSLWGLVRTTGELFF,TRBJ2-2,NA,TRBD2,17,TRBV5-6
TGTGCCGGCAGTTTCCCCACGGGGGACATAGCGAACACCGGGGAGCTGTTTTTT,CAGSFPTGDIANTGELFF,TRBJ2-2,NA,NA,18,TRBV12-3/TRBV12-4
TGCGCCAGGAGTGACCGGGACAGGGGGCCCACTGGTACACAGTATTTT,CARSDRDRGPTGTQYF,TRBJ2-3,once,TRBD1,16,TRBV10-2
TGTGCCAGCAGCTGGGACAAGGGCAGTTCAGATACGCAGTATTTT,CASSWDKGSSDTQYF,TRBJ2-3,few,NA,15,TRBV5-5
TGTGCCAGCACTGGGACTAGCGCCGAGCACTATATTGAGCAGTCCTTC,CASTGTSAEHYIEQSF,TRBJ2-1,NA,TRBD2,16,TRBV6-2/TRBV6-3
TGCAGCGTTGAAAAGGTGGTTCTAGCCAAAAACATTCAGCACTTC,CSVEKVVLAKNIQHF,TRBJ2-4,NA,NA,15,TRBV29-1
TGTGCCAACACCCATGTAACAGGGGGCACCGGGGAGCTGTTTTTT,CANTHVTGGTGELFF,TRBJ2-2,NA,TRBD1,15,TRBV7-8
TGTGCCAGTAGCTTAGATACCGGGATACCCTACGAGCAGTACTTC,CASSLDTGIPYEQYF,TRBJ2-7,NA,NA,15,TRBV11-3
TGTGCCAGCAACACTGAGGTTGGGGCCCCCGGGGAGCTGTTTTTT,CASNTEVGAPGELFF,TRBJ2-2,NA,NA,15,TRBV6-1
TGTGCCAGAAGTGAAGTCGGGTCCAATCAGGCCCAGCATTTT,CARSEVGSNQAQHF,TRBJ1-5,NA,NA,14,TRBV6-1
TGCAGCGCTGGGTCTAGCGCGGCGAACACTGGGGAGCTGTTTTTT,CSAGSSAANTGELFF,TRBJ2-2,NA,NA,15,TRBV29-1
TGTGCTAACAGCCCGGAACGTTCCACCGGGGAGCTGTTTTTT,CANSPERSTGELFF,TRBJ2-2,NA,NA,14,TRBV4-2
TGTGCCAGCAGCTTAGTTAGGGGGGAAGGGGCCAACGTCCTGACTTTC,CASSLVRGEGANVLTF,TRBJ2-6,NA,NA,16,TRBV7-6
TGTGCCAGCAGTTTGACGGGGACAGAGACCCAGTGCTTC,CASSLTGTETQCF,TRBJ2-5,NA,TRBD1,13,TRBV12-3/TRBV12-4
TGTGCCATCAGTGAGTGGGGAGCAAATCAGCCCCAGCATTTT,CAISEWGANQPQHF,TRBJ1-5,NA,NA,14,TRBV10-3
TGCGCCAGCAGCCTCGCGGGCCAGAGCAACGGTGGCTACACCTTC,CASSLAGQSNGGYTF,TRBJ1-2,NA,NA,15,TRBV4-1
TGTGCCTGGGGTGTACGTAATACAGATACGCAGTATTTT,CAWGVRNTDTQYF,TRBJ2-3,few,NA,13,TRBV30
TGTGCCAGCTGTCATGTCCGGGGGAAGACCGGGGACCTGTTTTTT,CASCHVRGKTGDLFF,TRBJ2-2,NA,NA,15,TRBV11-2
TGTGCCAGCAGACTTTCCGGGACTGGATTTGAGACCCAGTACTTC,CASRLSGTGFETQYF,TRBJ2-5,NA,NA,15,TRBV5-4
TGTGCCAGCAGCACTACAGCGGCCTCGCAGTACATTGAGTACTTC,CASSTTAASQYIEYF,TRBJ2-4,once,NA,15,TRBV5-6
TGTGCCAGCAGTGTGACAGGGAAGGACACTGAAGCTTCTTTT,CASSVTGKDTEASF,TRBJ1-1,NA,TRBD1,14,TRBV6-5
TGTGCTAGCAGTTGTAGTTCCAGACAAGAGACCCAGTACTTC,CASSCSSRQETQYF,TRBJ2-5,once,NA,14,TRBV10-2
TGCAGGGTGAGCGGGACTAGCGGGAGAGGCGATGAGCACTTCTTC,CRVSGTSGRGDEHFF,TRBJ2-1,once,TRBD2,15,TRBV29-1
TGCGCCGGCAGACAAGGTCCCGCGGGAGAGACCGGGGAGCTGTTTTTT,CAGRQGPAGETGELFF,TRBJ2-2,NA,TRBD2,16,TRBV4-3
TGTGCCAGCAGTTTGGCCAGGGCGCAAGAGACCCAGTACTTC,CASSLARAQETQYF,TRBJ2-5,NA,NA,14,TRBV5-4
TGTGCCAGCAATTACTCGAGCGGGGCTGAAGCTTTCTTT,CASNYSSGAEAFF,TRBJ1-1,NA,NA,13,TRBV6-6
TGCACCAGCAGCCAAGACCCTAAGCCGGGGGCGATCGGGGAGCCGTTTTTT,CTSSQDPKPGAIGEPFF,TRBJ2-2,NA,NA,17,TRBV4-1
TGTGCCAGCAGTGGATATAGGGGTCCTACCTCTGGGCCCAACGTCCTGACTTTC,CASSGYRGPTSGPNVLTF,TRBJ2-6,NA,NA,18,TRBV6-1
TGCAGCGTTGCAAGTGGATGGGGGATGTCCTACGAGAAGTACTTC,CSVASGWGMSYEKYF,TRBJ2-7,NA,NA,15,TRBV29-1
TGCGCTAGCATTTCAGACGGGGCAACCTCCTACAATGAGCAGTTCTTC,CASISDGATSYNEQFF,TRBJ2-1,NA,NA,16,TRBV5-1
TGTGCCAGCAGTTTTATTAGCCCCTACGAGCAGTACTTC,CASSFISPYEQYF,TRBJ2-7,once,NA,13,TRBV7-8
TGTGCCAGCAGTCCTCTGAGAGATATGGATTCTAACTATGGCTACACCTTC,CASSPLRDMDSNYGYTF,TRBJ1-2,once,NA,17,TRBV6-2/TRBV6-3
TGTGCCTGCAGCCTCCGGGACAGGGCCCACGAACAATACTTC,CACSLRDRAHEQYF,TRBJ2-7,NA,TRBD1,14,TRBV6-2/TRBV6-3
TGTGCCAGCAGTCAAGGAAGGGCGGCGGGATCACCCCTCCGCTTT,CASSQGRAAGSPLRF,TRBJ1-6,once,NA,15,TRBV14
TGTGCCAACAGTCTCCTGTGCAATGAGCAGTTCTTC,CANSLLCNEQFF,TRBJ2-1,NA,NA,12,TRBV12-3/TRBV12-4
TGCGCCACATACACGACAGGGGGTGCCTACGAGCAATACTTC,CATYTTGGAYEQYF,TRBJ2-7,NA,TRBD1,14,TRBV10-2
TGTGCCATCGGTTACACAGGGGGCACGGGCCGCCCCTACAATGAGCAGTTCTTC,CAIGYTGGTGRPYNEQFF,TRBJ2-1,NA,TRBD1,18,TRBV6-6
TGTGTCAGCAGTTTGGTCCCAAACTCCTGCGAGCAGTACTTC,CVSSLVPNSCEQYF,TRBJ2-7,NA,NA,14,TRBV5-4
TGCGACAGCAGCTTCGGACAGGGCACTGTAGCTTTCTTT,CDSSFGQGTVAFF,TRBJ1-1,NA,TRBD1,13,TRBV5-1
TGCGTCAGCAGTCCCGGGGGCTACGAGCGGTACTTC,CVSSPGGYERYF,TRBJ2-7,NA,NA,12,TRBV11-2
TGTACCAGCAGCTCTGGGGGAAGCTTTCTTGGAGCCCGCACAGATACGCAGTACTTT,CTSSSGGSFLGARTDTQYF,TRBJ2-3,NA,NA,19,TRBV11-1
TGTGCCATCAGGGAGAGGTCACAGGGGTTGAACACTGGAGCTTTCTTT,CAIRERSQGLNTGAFF,TRBJ1-1,NA,TRBD1,16,TRBV10-3